This is a list of T cell receptor beta chains from one sample in a study of T cell responses to AZD1222 COVID-19 vaccine. Clones were sequenced by immunoSEQ multiplex PCR, and TCRdb holds only the in-frame ones, with some missing. The profile shows 120,000 or so clones, 92% of them singletons. The sequencing used peripheral blood, collected on day 0 of AZD1222 vaccination. Receptors originate from an adult in good health. Each CDR3 is given with its conserved first and last residue. The D gene is left open where the match is weak. Clone size, where shown, is once, few, many, or a class for clones that have expanded.

V,D,size,J,CDR3,DNA
TRBV18,.,.,TRBJ1-2,CASSPGRVTNYGYTF,TGTGCCAGCTCACCCGGACGGGTTACTAACTATGGCTACACCTTC
TRBV6-1,.,.,TRBJ2-1,CASRRGQNYNEQFF,TGTGCCAGCAGGAGGGGCCAAAATTACAATGAGCAGTTCTTC
TRBV10-3,.,.,TRBJ1-5,CAISETINQPQHF,TGTGCCATCAGTGAGACAATCAATCAGCCCCAGCATTTT
TRBV23-1,.,.,TRBJ1-1,CASSQSKHTEAFF,TGCGCCAGCAGTCAATCGAAGCACACTGAAGCTTTCTTT
TRBV7-2,.,.,TRBJ1-1,CASSLTRENTEAFF,TGTGCCAGCAGCTTAACACGGGAGAACACTGAAGCTTTCTTT
TRBV18,.,once,TRBJ1-1,CASSPSTGHANTEAFF,TGTGCCAGCTCACCGAGCACGGGACACGCGAACACTGAAGCTTTCTTT
TRBV30,.,once,TRBJ1-1,CAGHRLEAFF,TGTGCCGGCCACAGGTTAGAAGCTTTCTTT
TRBV10-3,.,.,TRBJ1-5,CAISEEGSNQPQHF,TGTGCCATCAGTGAGGAGGGGAGCAATCAGCCCCAGCATTTT
TRBV20-1,.,.,TRBJ2-1,CSTIGYNEQFF,TGCAGTACTATAGGGTACAATGAGCAGTTCTTC
TRBV12-3/TRBV12-4,.,.,TRBJ1-1,CASSRTTEAFF,TGTGCCAGCAGTCGGACCACTGAAGCTTTCTTT
TRBV14,.,.,TRBJ1-1,CASSLTGSGTEAFF,TGTGCCAGCAGCCTAACAGGGAGCGGCACTGAAGCTTTCTTT
TRBV11-2,.,once,TRBJ1-4,CASSRTGDEKLFF,TGTGCCAGCAGCCGCACGGGCGATGAAAAACTGTTTTTT
TRBV5-5,.,.,TRBJ2-3,CASSLGDTQYF,TGTGCCAGCAGCTTGGGTGATACGCAGTATTTT
TRBV6-2/TRBV6-3,TRBD2,.,TRBJ2-2,CASSTPGRERAGELFF,TGTGCCAGCAGTACCCCCGGGCGGGAGCGGGCCGGGGAGCTGTTTTTT
TRBV10-3,TRBD2,.,TRBJ2-7,CAIRGTSGGYEQYF,TGTGCCATCAGGGGGACTAGCGGGGGCTACGAGCAGTACTTC
TRBV5-1,.,.,TRBJ1-1,CASSLIKGLYTEAFF,TGCGCCAGCAGTCTCATAAAGGGCCTTTACACTGAAGCTTTCTTT
TRBV6-5,TRBD1,once,TRBJ2-1,CASSFPGQGHNEQFF,TGTGCCAGCAGTTTTCCGGGACAGGGACACAATGAGCAGTTCTTC
TRBV6-5,.,few,TRBJ2-2,CASSYQRTNTGELFF,TGTGCCAGCAGTTACCAGCGAACGAACACCGGGGAGCTGTTTTTT
TRBV7-9,TRBD1,.,TRBJ1-1,CASSSPGQGIMNTEAFF,TGTGCCAGCAGCTCCCCGGGACAGGGGATTATGAACACTGAAGCTTTCTTT
TRBV21-1,.,.,TRBJ2-5,CASSTRTSGGARETQYF,TGTGCCAGCAGCACCCGGACTAGCGGGGGGGCCAGAGAGACCCAGTACTTC
TRBV6-5,.,.,TRBJ1-1,CASSYGGTGRPTEAFF,TGTGCCAGCAGTTACGGGGGAACAGGAAGACCCACTGAAGCTTTCTTT
TRBV12-3/TRBV12-4,.,few,TRBJ1-1,CASSLETEAFF,TGTGCCAGCAGTTTAGAGACTGAAGCTTTCTTT
TRBV4-2,.,.,TRBJ1-3,CASIGEGGNTIYF,TGTGCCAGCATAGGGGAGGGAGGAAACACCATATATTTT
TRBV7-8,TRBD2,once,TRBJ2-3,CASSSILAGWADTQYF,TGTGCCAGCAGCTCAATACTAGCGGGATGGGCAGATACGCAGTATTTT
TRBV30,.,.,TRBJ2-5,CAWRKGVQETQYF,TGTGCCTGGAGGAAAGGGGTACAGGAGACCCAGTACTTC
TRBV10-3,.,.,TRBJ2-5,CAISESTMNPSFTVTSGTQYF,TGTGCCATCAGTGAGTCGACTATGAACCCCAGCTTCACAGTAACAAGCGGGACCCAGTACTTC
TRBV15,.,.,TRBJ2-3,CATSNRESTDTQYF,TGTGCCACCAGCAACCGGGAGAGCACAGATACGCAGTATTTT
TRBV2,.,.,TRBJ2-5,CASSDPRPETQYF,TGTGCCAGCAGTGATCCCCGGCCAGAGACCCAGTACTTC
TRBV27,.,.,TRBJ2-3,CASSLLSAISTDTQYF,TGTGCCAGCAGTTTACTTAGTGCGATAAGCACAGATACGCAGTATTTT
TRBV19,.,.,TRBJ2-2,CASGATNTGELFF,TGTGCCTCGGGGGCGACGAACACCGGGGAGCTGTTTTTT
TRBV2,.,.,TRBJ1-1,CASRDGSERTEAFF,TGTGCCAGCAGGGACGGGTCGGAGAGAACTGAAGCTTTCTTT
TRBV7-9,TRBD1,.,TRBJ1-1,CASSLGDRANTEAFF,TGTGCCAGCAGCTTAGGGGACAGGGCGAACACTGAAGCTTTCTTT
TRBV24-1,TRBD1,.,TRBJ1-2,CATSDNRQGRGYTF,TGTGCCACCAGTGATAACCGACAGGGTCGAGGCTACACCTTC
TRBV30,TRBD2,.,TRBJ2-3,CAWSGATPASGRSTTQYF,TGTGCCTGGAGTGGGGCCACTCCGGCTAGCGGGAGGTCCACAACGCAGTATTTT
TRBV5-1,TRBD2,.,TRBJ2-1,CASGRTSGAYNEQFF,TGCGCCAGCGGCCGGACTAGCGGGGCCTACAATGAGCAGTTCTTC
TRBV27,.,.,TRBJ1-1,CASSLSGRVNTEAFF,TGTGCCAGCAGTTTATCGGGGAGGGTCAACACTGAAGCTTTCTTT
TRBV3-1/TRBV3-2,.,.,TRBJ2-5,CASSPRGGVQETQYF,TGTGCCAGCAGCCCCAGAGGGGGGGTACAAGAGACCCAGTACTTC
TRBV5-1,.,.,TRBJ1-3,CASTEGNTIYF,TGCGCCAGCACGGAAGGAAACACCATATATTTT
TRBV7-2,.,.,TRBJ2-5,CASSLDTASGAEETQYF,TGTGCCAGCAGCTTAGATACTGCAAGCGGAGCGGAAGAGACCCAGTACTTC
TRBV30,.,.,TRBJ1-5,CAWSVREDQPQHF,TGTGCCTGGAGTGTTAGGGAGGATCAGCCCCAGCATTTT
TRBV30,TRBD2,.,TRBJ2-3,CAWSPHPGTSVTQYF,TGTGCCTGGAGTCCCCACCCCGGGACTAGCGTCACGCAGTATTTT
TRBV6-5,TRBD1,.,TRBJ1-3,CATTGGLSGNTIYF,TGTGCCACCACAGGGGGCCTCTCTGGAAACACCATATATTTT
TRBV19,TRBD1,.,TRBJ1-5,CASSIRQGLYSNQPQHF,TGTGCCAGTAGTATAAGACAGGGCCTATATAGCAATCAGCCCCAGCATTTT
TRBV5-5,.,.,TRBJ1-2,CASSLGSYGYTF,TGTGCCAGCAGCTTGGGGAGCTATGGCTACACCTTC
TRBV7-2,.,once,TRBJ1-1,CASSSLFKGDTEAFF,TGTGCCAGCAGCTCCCTCTTTAAGGGGGACACTGAAGCTTTCTTT
TRBV30,.,.,TRBJ1-3,CAWSARDTDNTIYF,TGTGCCTGGAGCGCCAGGGACACAGACAACACCATATATTTT
TRBV18,.,.,TRBJ1-3,CASSPTPGVSGNTIYF,TGTGCCAGCTCACCTACTCCAGGGGTCTCTGGAAACACCATATATTTT
TRBV19,TRBD1,few,TRBJ1-1,CASSIPNRGKAFF,TGTGCCAGTAGTATTCCTAACAGGGGCAAAGCTTTCTTT
TRBV19,.,once,TRBJ1-2,CASSIPGGNYGYTF,TGTGCCAGTAGTATACCGGGGGGTAACTATGGCTACACCTTC
TRBV19,.,.,TRBJ1-1,CASSIGQAMTLNTEAFF,TGTGCCAGTAGTATAGGACAGGCCATGACACTGAACACTGAAGCTTTCTTT
TRBV6-1,.,.,TRBJ1-2,CASSEEGYGYTF,TGTGCCAGCAGTGAGGAAGGGTATGGCTACACCTTC
TRBV5-1,.,.,TRBJ1-2,CASSENLGRYGYTF,TGCGCCAGCAGCGAGAACCTGGGTCGGTATGGCTACACCTTC
TRBV5-1,TRBD1,.,TRBJ1-6,CASSLGGTARSYNSPLHF,TGCGCCAGCAGCTTGGGCGGGACAGCGAGAAGTTATAATTCACCCCTCCACTTT
TRBV6-6,.,.,TRBJ1-5,CASSYPAGSNQPQHF,TGTGCCAGCAGTTACCCCGCAGGCAGCAATCAGCCCCAGCATTTT
TRBV21-1,.,.,TRBJ1-1,CASSLMQGTMNTEAFF,TGTGCCAGCAGCCTGATGCAGGGGACTATGAACACTGAAGCTTTCTTT